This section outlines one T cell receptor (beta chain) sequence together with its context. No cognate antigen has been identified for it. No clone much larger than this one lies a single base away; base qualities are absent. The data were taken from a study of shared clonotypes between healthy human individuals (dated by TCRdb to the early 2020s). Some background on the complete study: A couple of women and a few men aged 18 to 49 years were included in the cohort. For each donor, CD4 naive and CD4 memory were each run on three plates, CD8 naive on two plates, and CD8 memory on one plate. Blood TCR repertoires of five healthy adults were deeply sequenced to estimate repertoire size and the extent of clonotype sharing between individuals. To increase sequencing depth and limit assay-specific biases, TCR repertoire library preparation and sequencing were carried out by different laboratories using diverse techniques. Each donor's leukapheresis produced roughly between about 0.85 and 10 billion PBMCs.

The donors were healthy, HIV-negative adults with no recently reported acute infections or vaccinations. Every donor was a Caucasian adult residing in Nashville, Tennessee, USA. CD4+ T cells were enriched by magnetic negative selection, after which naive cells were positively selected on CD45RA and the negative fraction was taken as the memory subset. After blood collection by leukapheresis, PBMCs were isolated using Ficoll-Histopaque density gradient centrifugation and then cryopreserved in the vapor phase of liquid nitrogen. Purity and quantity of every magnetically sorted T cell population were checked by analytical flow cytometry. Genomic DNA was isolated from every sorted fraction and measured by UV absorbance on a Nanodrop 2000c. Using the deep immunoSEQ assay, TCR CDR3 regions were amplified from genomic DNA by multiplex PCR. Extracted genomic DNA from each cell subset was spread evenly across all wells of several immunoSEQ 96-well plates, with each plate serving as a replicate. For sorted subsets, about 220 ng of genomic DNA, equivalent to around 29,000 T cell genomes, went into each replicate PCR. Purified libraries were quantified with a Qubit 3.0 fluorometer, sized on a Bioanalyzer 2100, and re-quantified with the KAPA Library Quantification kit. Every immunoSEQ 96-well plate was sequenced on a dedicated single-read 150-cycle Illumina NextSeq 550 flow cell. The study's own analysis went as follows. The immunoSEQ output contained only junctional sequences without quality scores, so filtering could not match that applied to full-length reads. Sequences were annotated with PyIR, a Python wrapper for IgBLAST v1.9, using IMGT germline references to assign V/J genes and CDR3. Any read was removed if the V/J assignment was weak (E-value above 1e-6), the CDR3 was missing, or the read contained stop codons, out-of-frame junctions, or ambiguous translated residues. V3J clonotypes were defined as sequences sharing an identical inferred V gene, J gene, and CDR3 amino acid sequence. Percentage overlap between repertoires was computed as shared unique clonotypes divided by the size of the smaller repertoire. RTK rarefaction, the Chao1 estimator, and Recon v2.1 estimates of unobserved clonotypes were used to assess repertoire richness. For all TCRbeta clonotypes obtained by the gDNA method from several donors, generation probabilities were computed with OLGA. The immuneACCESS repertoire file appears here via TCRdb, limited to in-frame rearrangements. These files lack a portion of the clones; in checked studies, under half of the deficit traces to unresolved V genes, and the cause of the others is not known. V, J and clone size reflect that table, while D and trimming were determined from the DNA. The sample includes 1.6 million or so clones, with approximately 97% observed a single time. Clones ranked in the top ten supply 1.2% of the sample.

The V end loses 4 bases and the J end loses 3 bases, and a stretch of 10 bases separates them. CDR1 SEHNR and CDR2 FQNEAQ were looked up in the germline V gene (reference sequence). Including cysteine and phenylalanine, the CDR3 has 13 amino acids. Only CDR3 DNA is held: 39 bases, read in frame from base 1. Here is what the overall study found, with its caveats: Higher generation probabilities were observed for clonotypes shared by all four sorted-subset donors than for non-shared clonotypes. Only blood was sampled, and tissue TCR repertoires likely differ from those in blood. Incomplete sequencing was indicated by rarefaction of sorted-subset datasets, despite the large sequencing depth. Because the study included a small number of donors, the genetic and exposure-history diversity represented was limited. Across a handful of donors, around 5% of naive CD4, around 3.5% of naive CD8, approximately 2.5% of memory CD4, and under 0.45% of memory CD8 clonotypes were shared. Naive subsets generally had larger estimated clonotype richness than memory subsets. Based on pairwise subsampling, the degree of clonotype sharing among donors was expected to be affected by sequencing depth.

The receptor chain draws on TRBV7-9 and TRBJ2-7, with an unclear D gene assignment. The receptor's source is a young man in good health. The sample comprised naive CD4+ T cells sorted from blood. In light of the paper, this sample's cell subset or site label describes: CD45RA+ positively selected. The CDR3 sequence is CASSYQVFYEQYF. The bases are TGTGCCAGCAGCTACCAAGTTTTCTACGAGCAGTACTTC.